This T cell receptor (beta chain) emerged from a study of blood T cell repertoires in COVID-19. The CDR3 totals 16 residues. Trimming took off 2 bases at V and 0 bases at J, with 11 bases between the two ends. Germline assignment: CDR1 MDHEN and CDR2 SYDVKM. The data were produced by immunoSEQ multiplex PCR, yet TCRdb's version contains in-frame clones alone and is incomplete. Here the sample spans about 260,000 clones, 83% being singletons. In this sample, this clone turned up a few times. The chain joins TRBV28 to TRBJ1-5, with a possible D match to TRBD1 (6 bases). Sequencing was done on a sample of peripheral blood. This receptor was identified in a woman between 45 and 60 years old who had recovered from COVID-19. The CDR3 DNA reads as TGTGCCAGCAGTTTAGGGCAGGGGTATAGCAATCAGCCCCAGCATTTT. Translating it yields CASSLGQGYSNQPQHF.